This passage covers 14 T cell receptor beta chains from one sample sequenced in a study of yellow fever vaccine responses in identical twins. Each CDR3 protein is one row after TCRdb ran MiXCR on the RT-PCR reads. In the table there are over a thousand distinct CDR3 sequences, 84% of which are singletons. Material: T cells from blood (PBMCs), unsorted or a sorted subset (not recorded which), obtained before or after yellow fever vaccination (not recorded which). Receptor source: a female donor who received the yellow fever vaccine.

The rearrangement uses TRBV10-1 and TRBJ1-1, with D maybe TRBD1 (5 bases). This CDR3 has 13 amino acids. Germline V gives CDR1 WNHNN, CDR2 SYGVQD (reference sequence). The ends were cut back, 10 bases at V and 0 bases at J, with 12 bases in the middle. The CDR3 DNA sequence: TGCGCCACCAGGGAGGCTATGAACACTGAAGCTTTCTTT. This encodes CATREAMNTEAFF.

This rearrangement joins TRBV11-1 to TRBJ2-2; D is possibly TRBD2 (5 bases). CDR1 is SGHAT, CDR2 FQDESV, per germline (reference sequence). V was clipped by 7 bases and J by 0 bases, with 9 bases between them. This CDR3 spans 14 amino acids. CDR3 region: CASTKRTNTGELFF. CDR3 sequence (DNA): TGTGCCAGCACCAAGCGGACGAACACCGGGGAGCTGTTTTTT.

The rearrangement joins TRBV23-1 to TRBJ2-4, with D possibly being TRBD2 (6 bases). TRBV23-1 is an ORF, with its function uncertain. CDR3 length equals 17 residues. Between the trimmed V and J ends, which lost 4 bases and 0 bases, there was a span of 16 bases. CDR3 residues: CASSPHGEAIAKNIQYF. The CDR3 DNA sequence: TGCGCCAGCAGTCCCCACGGGGAGGCAATAGCCAAAAACATTCAGTACTTC.

V usage is TRBV7-2 and J usage is TRBJ1-1; D is unclear. Germline CDR1 and CDR2: SGHTA and FQGNSA. The V gene lost 0 bases and the J gene lost 10 bases, with 6 bases spanning the gap. The CDR3 contains 11 residues. This chain's CDR3 is CASSLAVVAFF. The CDR3, as DNA: TGTGCCAGCAGCTTAGCGGTTGTAGCTTTCTTT.

The chain joins TRBV29-1 to TRBJ1-4; 8 nucleotides match TRBD1. This CDR3 comprises 16 residues. Germline CDR1 is SQVTM and CDR2 is ANQGSEA. The ends lost 7 bases at V and 5 bases at J; junction bases unmatched: 15. CDR3 nucleotide sequence: TGCAGCGCGTCAGGGGGCGGGGGACCTACGAATGAAAAACTGTTTTTT. Translating it yields CSASGGGGPTNEKLFF.

This rearrangement joins TRBV19 to TRBJ1-1; no clear D gene. Trimming removed 2 bases at V and 10 bases at J, with 11 bases between. This CDR3 region has 12 residues. Germline V lookup: CDR1 LNHDA, CDR2 SQIVND (reference sequence). Here the CDR3 DNA reads TGTGCCAGTAGTATATATGAAGGGAGAGCTTTCTTT. The encoded protein is CASSIYEGRAFF.

The chain carries TRBV11-1 and TRBJ2-4; D gene uncertain. The CDR3 runs to 15 residues. From germline, CDR1 is SGHAT and CDR2 FQDESV (reference sequence). Trimming took 2 bases from V and 0 from J, leaving 8 bases between them. The CDR3 loop reads CASSLFGLAKNIQYF. In DNA form, the CDR3 reads TGTGCCAGCAGCTTATTCGGTTTAGCCAAAAACATTCAGTACTTC.

The chain couples TRBV2 to TRBJ2-1, with 13 bases lining up with TRBD2. Germline V gene lookup returns CDR1 SNHLY and CDR2 FYNNEI. The CDR3 extends over 16 amino acids. The junction had 11 bases not matched to a gene; V was cut back by 6 bases and J by 9 bases. The DNA for the CDR3 is TGTGCCAGCAGCGAAACTAGCGGGGGGGCTATCGGTGAGCAGTTCTTC. Its translation is CASSETSGGAIGEQFF.

V and J are TRBV2 and TRBJ2-3; 10 bases are a match to TRBD1. The germline CDR1 and CDR2 sequences are SNHLY and FYNNEI. After removal of 4 bases from V and 5 bases from J, the junction contained 6 bases not matched to a gene. This CDR3 comprises 15 residues. The CDR3 region has the DNA TGTGCCAGCAGTGGCGACAGGGGGCATCAAGATACGCAGTATTTT. Its translation is CASSGDRGHQDTQYF.

This clonotype is a singleton in its sample. This chain joins TRBV3-1 and TRBJ2-1; no firm D call. Germline values: CDR1 LGHDT, CDR2 YNNKEL (reference sequence). Trimming left V 0 bases short and J 5 bases short, with 8 bases between. The CDR3 runs to 14 residues. This CDR3 reads CASSQDSENNEQFF. CDR3 coding DNA: TGTGCCAGCAGCCAAGATTCGGAGAACAATGAGCAGTTCTTC.

This clonotype was observed once. V and J are TRBV10-1 and TRBJ1-1; 10 bases line up with TRBD1. J was trimmed by 4 bases and V by 6 bases; bases with no gene match: 8. CDR1 WNHNN and CDR2 SYGVQD come from the germline V gene (reference sequence). This CDR3 has 15 residues. CDR3 sequence: CASSNVGQGGTEAFF. In DNA, the CDR3 is TGCGCCAGCAGCAACGTTGGACAGGGGGGCACTGAAGCTTTCTTT.

The V gene is TRBV10-1, the J gene TRBJ2-2; 7 bases fit TRBD1. The V gene's germline CDR1 is WNHNN and CDR2 SYGVQD (reference sequence). Losses at the gene ends were 4 bases for V and 7 bases for J; bases not matched to a gene: 6. The CDR3 totals 14 residues. The CDR3 loop is CASSVDRERGELFF. Written as DNA, the CDR3 is TGCGCCAGCAGTGTAGACAGGGAACGCGGGGAGCTGTTTTTT.

V is TRBV4-1 and J is TRBJ1-6; D gene ambiguous. Trimming left V 1 base short and J 4 bases short, with 11 bases between. The CDR3 has 16 amino acids. The germline gives CDR1 MGHRA, CDR2 YSYEKL. CDR3 sequence reads: CASSQGRNLYNSPLHF. CDR3 nucleotide sequence: TGCGCCAGCAGCCAAGGCCGGAACCTATATAATTCACCCCTCCACTTT.

This clonotype was seen only a few times. V and J are TRBV5-5 and TRBJ1-4; 7 bases map to TRBD1. J gave up 8 bases and V 0 bases, and 4 bases lay outside the gene matches. CDR1 and CDR2 from the germline V gene are SGHKS and YYEKEE (reference sequence). The CDR3 totals 14 residues. Written as DNA, the CDR3 is TGTGCCAGCAGCTTGGACAGGGGAAGCGAAAAACTGTTTTTT. Protein: CASSLDRGSEKLFF.